This T cell receptor beta chain is drawn from a study of T cell changes during pregnancy in multiple sclerosis. Sequenced by immunoSEQ multiplex PCR; TCRdb stores in-frame clones only, minus some. The sample shows approximately 89,000 clones, approximately 93% of them seen only once. This CDR3 has 15 residues. The ends were cut back, 6 bases at V and 4 bases at J, with 16 bases in the middle. The germline gives CDR1 MDHEN, CDR2 SYDVKM. This chain links TRBV28 with TRBJ2-1, with D tentatively TRBD2 (6 bases). The clonotype comes from a female donor in good health, enrolled as a control in a pregnancy study. Sample: peripheral blood, taken after pregnancy. CDR3 DNA sequence: TGTGCCAGCAGCCCGCCCCTGACTAGTTACAATGAGCAGTTCTTC. Translation gives CASSPPLTSYNEQFF.